This TCR beta chain derives from a study of OX40 agonist ivuxolimab in advanced cancers. The study, taken as a whole, reports: Which antigen the expanded peripheral T cells recognized is unknown. Low normalized T-cell clonal expansion was also seen in some nonresponders. Both CD4+ and CD8+ T cell populations in blood had undergone clonal expansion by week 6 at 0.1 to 3.0 mg/kg.

Baseline, cycle 4 day 1, and cycle 7 day 1 were the blood sampling points. Data came from immunoSEQ multiplex PCR; TCRdb stores just in-frame clones and leaves some out. The sample carries over 70,000 clones, approximately 87% recorded once. Regarding this clone: Its antigen is currently unknown.

The source material was CD4+ or CD8+ T cells sorted from blood, sampled in a trial of the OX40 agonist ivuxolimab. This TCR derives from an adult with an advanced solid tumor such as melanoma, head and neck, liver or kidney cancer.

CDR3 coding DNA: TGTGCCAGCGTGGGCTGGGACAAGGACCACGAGCAGTACTTC. It translates to CASVGWDKDHEQYF. The genes are TRBV6-5 and TRBJ2-7; possibly TRBD1 for D (6 bases). Germline CDR1 is MNHEY and CDR2 is SVGAGI. Trimming removed 8 bases from V and 5 bases from J, with 19 bases in between. The CDR3 runs to 14 residues.